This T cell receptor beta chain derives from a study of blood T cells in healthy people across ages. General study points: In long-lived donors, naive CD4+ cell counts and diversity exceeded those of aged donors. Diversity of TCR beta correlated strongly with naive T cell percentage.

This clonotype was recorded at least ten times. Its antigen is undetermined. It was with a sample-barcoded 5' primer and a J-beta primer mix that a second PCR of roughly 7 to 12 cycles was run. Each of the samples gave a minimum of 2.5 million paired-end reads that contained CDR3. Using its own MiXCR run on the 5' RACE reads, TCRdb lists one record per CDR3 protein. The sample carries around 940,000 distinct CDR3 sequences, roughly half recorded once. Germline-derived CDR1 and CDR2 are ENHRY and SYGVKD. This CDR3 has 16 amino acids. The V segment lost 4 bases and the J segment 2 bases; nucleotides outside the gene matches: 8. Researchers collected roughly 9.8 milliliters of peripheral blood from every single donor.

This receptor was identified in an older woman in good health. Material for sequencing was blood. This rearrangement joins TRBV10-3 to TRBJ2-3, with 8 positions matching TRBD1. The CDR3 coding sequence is TGTGCCATCAGTGGCGCGACAGGGGTCAACACAGATACGCAGTATTTT. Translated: CAISGATGVNTDTQYF.